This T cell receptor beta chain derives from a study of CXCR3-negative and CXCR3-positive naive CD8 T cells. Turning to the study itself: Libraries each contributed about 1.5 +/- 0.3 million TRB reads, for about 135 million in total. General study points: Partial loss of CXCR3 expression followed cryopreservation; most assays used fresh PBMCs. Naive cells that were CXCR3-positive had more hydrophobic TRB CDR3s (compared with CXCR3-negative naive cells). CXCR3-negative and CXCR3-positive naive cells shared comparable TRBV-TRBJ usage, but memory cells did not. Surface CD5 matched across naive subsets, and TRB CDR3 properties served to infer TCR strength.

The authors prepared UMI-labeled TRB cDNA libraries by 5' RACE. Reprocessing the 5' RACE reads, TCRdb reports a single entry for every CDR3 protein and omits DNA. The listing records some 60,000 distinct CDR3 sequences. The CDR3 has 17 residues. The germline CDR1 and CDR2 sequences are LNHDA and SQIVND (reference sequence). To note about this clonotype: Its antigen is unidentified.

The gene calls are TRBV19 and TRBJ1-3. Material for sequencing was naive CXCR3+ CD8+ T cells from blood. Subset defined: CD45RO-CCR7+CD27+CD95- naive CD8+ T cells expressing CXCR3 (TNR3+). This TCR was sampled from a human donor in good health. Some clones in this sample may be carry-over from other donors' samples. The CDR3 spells CASSIEATADSGNTIYF.